The 22 T cell receptor beta chains reported below all come from one sample, sequenced in a study of T cells in Graves' hyperthyroidism and ophthalmopathy. Researchers took RNA transcripts and amplified the TCR beta CDR3 regions from them. The TCR CDR3 first-round RT-PCR relied on the HTBI primer set. TCRdb reprocessed the multiplex PCR reads via MiXCR and lists one record per CDR3 protein. The table has a few hundred thousand distinct CDR3 sequences, roughly 19% seen once. Sequencing was done on a sample of blood. The receptor set was obtained from a man aged 50 or older with Graves' ophthalmopathy.

The V call is TRBV24-1, the J call TRBJ2-2, with 10 bases fitting TRBD1. Germline V gene sequence: CDR1 KGHDR, CDR2 SFDVKD. V dropped 3 bases and J dropped 4; count of bases not matched to a gene: 4. CDR3 length: 16 residues. Written as DNA, the CDR3 is TGTGCCACCAGTGATCCCGGGACAGGGGCCACCGGGGAGCTGTTTTTT. Protein product: CATSDPGTGATGELFF.

In this sample, this clonotype turned up many times. The chain carries TRBV20-1 and TRBJ2-2; the match to TRBD1 covers 11 bases. Looked up from germline, CDR1 is DFQATT and CDR2 is SNEGSKA (reference sequence). CDR3 length: 13 amino acids. In DNA form, the CDR3 reads TGCAGCCTCCCGGGACAGGGGGCCGGGGAGCTGTTTTTT. Protein: CSLPGQGAGELFF.

This clonotype has a handful of counts. The J gene is TRBJ2-3, the V gene TRBV2, with 7 bases aligning to TRBD2. This CDR3 comprises 13 residues. Germline V CDR1 and CDR2: SNHLY, FYNNEI. After removal of 5 bases from V and 11 bases from J, the junction contained 10 bases not matched to a gene. The CDR3 DNA follows: TGTGCCAGCAGTCCCCGAGCGGGGCCCCTGCAGTATTTT. As protein: CASSPRAGPLQYF.

This chain's CDR3 is CSARTSGRLGTGELFF. The DNA for the CDR3 is TGCAGTGCTAGGACTAGCGGGAGATTGGGCACCGGGGAGCTGTTTTTT. V is TRBV20-1 and J is TRBJ2-2, with 12 bases identical to TRBD2. Looked up from germline, CDR1 is DFQATT and CDR2 is SNEGSKA (reference sequence). Trimming cost V 3 bases and J 4 bases; bases outside gene matches: 6. This CDR3 has 16 amino acids.

This rearrangement joins TRBV19 to TRBJ2-5; 8 nucleotides agree with TRBD1. Trimming at V came to 8 bases and at J to 2 bases, leaving 4 bases not matched to a gene. The CDR3 has 13 residues. Germline lookup yields CDR1 LNHDA and CDR2 SQIVND (reference sequence). CDR3 coding DNA: TGTGCCAGTGCAAGGACAGGGCAAGAGACCCAGTACTTC. Its protein product is CASARTGQETQYF.

This clonotype was observed many times. The chain employs TRBV7-2 and TRBJ1-2, with D hard to call. This CDR3 spans 12 amino acids. V was cut by 4 bases and J by 7 bases, with 10 bases left in between. In germline, CDR1 is SGHTA, CDR2 FQGNSA. CDR3 residues: CASSSRVGGYTF. The CDR3 region has the DNA TGTGCCAGCAGCTCCCGCGTCGGTGGCTACACCTTC.

The sample holds many counts of this clonotype. The chain uses TRBV12-3 or TRBV12-4 and TRBJ2-3, with 9 bases aligning to TRBD2. J lost 4 bases, V lost 5 bases, and 19 bases had no gene match. The CDR3 covers 19 residues. The CDR3 DNA follows: TGTGCCAGCAGTCCTCGAGGTAGCGGGAGTTTCGTGAGGGCAGATACGCAGTATTTT. It is translated as CASSPRGSGSFVRADTQYF.

This clonotype was seen repeatedly, ten times or more. The gene calls are TRBV27 and TRBJ2-5, with 7 bases that match TRBD1. Trimming removed 8 bases from V and 4 bases from J; junction bases left unmatched: 7. Per germline, CDR1 MNHEY and CDR2 SMNVEV (reference sequence). The CDR3 is made up of 13 amino acids. DNA of the CDR3: TGTGCCAGCCGAACAGGGGTCGGAGAGACCCAGTACTTC. Protein: CASRTGVGETQYF.

The V gene is TRBV29-1, the J gene TRBJ2-2, with 8 bases that match TRBD1. This CDR3 contains 15 residues. Germline CDR1 SQVTM, CDR2 ANQGSEA. This chain's CDR3 is CNHQSGTGCTGELFF. CDR3 nucleotide sequence: TGCAACCATCAATCAGGGACAGGCTGCACCGGGGAGCTGTTTTTT.

There are many counts of this clonotype. This chain links TRBV2 with TRBJ1-1; D remains ambiguous. The CDR3 extends over 15 amino acids. CDR1 is SNHLY, CDR2 FYNNEI, per germline. The V end was cut by 2 bases, the J end by 3 bases, with 13 bases between. The CDR3 coding sequence is TGTGCCAGCAGTGAACGCGTGGGAGGAGACACTGAAGCTTTCTTT. This translates into CASSERVGGDTEAFF.

In regard to this clonotype: A much more abundant neighbour one base away suggests this may be a read error. The chain carries TRBV7-6 and TRBJ1-1; D is unclear. V gave up 0 bases and J gave up 3 bases, with 8 bases separating them. The CDR3 runs 14 residues. Germline V lookup: CDR1 SGHVS, CDR2 FNYEAQ. The CDR3 coding sequence is TGTGCCAGCAGCTTAGCGGGAGGGCACACTGAAGCTTTCTTT. Translated, it gives CASSLAGGHTEAFF.

This clonotype was observed many times. The genes are TRBV11-2 and TRBJ1-5; the D is unclear. Germline V gene sequence: CDR1 SGHAT, CDR2 FQNNGV. The CDR3 consists of 14 residues. Between the trimmed V and J ends, which lost 3 bases and 5 bases, there was a span of 11 bases. CDR3 loop: CASSFPGPDQPQHF. Here the CDR3 DNA reads TGTGCCAGCAGCTTTCCGGGCCCCGATCAGCCCCAGCATTTT. Supplemented by reference TRBV11-2 and TRBJ1-5, the full variable domain reads EAGVAQSPRYKIIEKRQSVAFWCNPISGHATLYWYQQILGQGPKLLIQFQNNGVVDDSQLPKDRFSAERLKGVDSTLKIQPAKLEDSAVYLCASSFPGPDQPQHFGDGTRLSIL.

This clonotype was recorded many times. CDR3 sequence: CASKVSTGMNTEAFF. Here the CDR3 DNA reads TGTGCCAGCAAAGTATCGACAGGTATGAACACTGAAGCTTTCTTT. The chain combines TRBV12-3 or TRBV12-4 with TRBJ1-1, with a tentative D call TRBD1 (6 bases). V lost 7 bases and J 0 bases, leaving 15 bases between the germline ends. The CDR3 has 15 amino acids.

In its sample, this clonotype was seen a few times. Here the CDR3 reads CASSSRTLQETQYF. The CDR3 DNA follows: TGCGCCAGCAGCTCAAGGACACTCCAAGAGACCCAGTACTTC. V is TRBV5-1 and J is TRBJ2-5; D is perhaps TRBD1 (5 bases). The germline V gene encodes CDR1 SGHRS and CDR2 YFSETQ. CDR3 length: 14 residues. The V end lost 3 bases, the J end lost 1 base, and 10 bases lay between the germline ends.

This clonotype was recorded at least ten times. The chain recombines TRBV3-1 with TRBJ1-4; 11 bases agree with TRBD1. V lost 2 bases and J lost 8; bases outside the gene matches: 4. The germline V gene encodes CDR1 LGHDT and CDR2 YNNKEL (reference sequence). The CDR3 has 15 amino acids. In nucleotides, the CDR3 is TGTGCCAGCAGCCAAATGCGGACAGGGGGCGAAAAACTGTTTTTT. Amino acids: CASSQMRTGGEKLFF. Full variable domain (outside the CDR3, taken from reference TRBV3-1 and TRBJ1-4): DTAVSQTPKYLVTQMGNDKSIKCEQNLGHDTMYWYKQDSKKFLKIMFSYNNKELIINETVPNRFSPKSPDKAHLNLHINSLELGDSAVYFCASSQMRTGGEKLFFGSGTQLSVL.

There are a few counts of this clonotype. V usage is TRBV12-3 or TRBV12-4 and J usage is TRBJ2-5, with a tentative D call TRBD2 (7 bases). This CDR3 is 14 amino acids long. Between the trimmed V and J ends, which lost 6 bases and 7 bases, there was a span of 18 bases. CDR3 sequence reads: CASSPFRGAGTQYF. CDR3 DNA: TGTGCCAGCAGCCCCTTTCGGGGGGCAGGGACCCAGTACTTC.

This clonotype was observed a handful of times. The rearrangement joins TRBV3-1 to TRBJ2-4, with TRBD2 matching 7 bases. The CDR3 length is 14 residues. V dropped 0 bases and J dropped 8; count of bases not matched to a gene: 4. The germline V gene has CDR1 LGHDT and CDR2 YNNKEL (reference sequence). CDR3 nucleotides: TGTGCCAGCAGCCAAGAGGGGAGGGCACACATTCAGTACTTC. Amino acid sequence: CASSQEGRAHIQYF.

At least ten counts were recorded for this clonotype. The CDR3: CASSPDLSSYEQYF. Written as DNA, the CDR3 is TGCGCCAGCAGCCCCGACCTGAGCTCCTACGAGCAGTACTTC. The chain carries TRBV5-1 and TRBJ2-7; no clear D. The CDR3 has 14 amino acids. Germline CDR1 and CDR2: SGHRS and YFSETQ. Trimming removed 4 bases at V and 0 bases at J, with 11 bases between.

This clonotype was observed many times. The chain links TRBV27 to TRBJ1-2; D is perhaps TRBD1 (5 bases). CDR1 and CDR2 from the germline V gene are MNHEY and SMNVEV (reference sequence). There are 15 residues in the CDR3. Between the trimmed V and J ends, which lost 5 bases and 0 bases, there was a span of 13 bases. Here the CDR3 reads CASSPGRGTNYGYTF. As DNA, the CDR3 is TGTGCCAGCAGTCCCGGTAGGGGCACTAACTATGGCTACACCTTC.

The chain recombines TRBV19 with TRBJ2-1, with D maybe TRBD2 (5 bases). V lost 6 bases and J 6 bases, leaving 12 bases between the germline ends. This CDR3 is built from 13 residues. Germline CDR1 LNHDA, CDR2 SQIVND (reference sequence). CDR3 DNA sequence: TGTGCCAGTAGCAGGACTGGAAGCAATGAGCAGTTCTTC. It yields the protein CASSRTGSNEQFF.

This clonotype occurred a few times. The chain uses TRBV28 and TRBJ2-2; D is perhaps TRBD1 or TRBD2 (5 bases each). V gave up 8 bases and J gave up 13 bases, with 17 bases separating them. Germline loops: CDR1 MDHEN, CDR2 SYDVKM. CDR3 size: 12 residues. The CDR3 loop is CASAEGWRRLFF. The CDR3 DNA reads as TGTGCCAGCGCTGAGGGGTGGCGCCGGCTGTTTTTT.

This clonotype was recorded at least ten times. V is TRBV28 and J is TRBJ2-7, with TRBD1 matching 9 bases. The CDR3 runs 14 residues. Germline CDR1 is MDHEN and CDR2 is SYDVKM. V trimming: 6 bases; J trimming: 4 bases; junction bases outside the gene matches: 7. The CDR3 DNA sequence: TGTGCCAGCAGAACAGGGGGCCGAACTTACGAGCAGTACTTC. Protein: CASRTGGRTYEQYF.